This TCR beta chain was obtained from a study of tumor-infiltrating lymphocytes in primary liver carcinoma. Findings and caveats of the study: About 7-25% of top clones, no more, were shared by all five regions. Tumor tissue displayed a significantly greater top-250-clone fraction than blood (p = 0.039).

This clonotype was found a few times. Its target is unknown. The junction does not match germline at one end; this may be a read error. Germline CDR1 reads WSHSY; CDR2 reads SAAADI. This CDR3 has 14 amino acids. It was from about 19-30 mg of unsorted bulk tissue that RNA and DNA were co-extracted. Tumor samples all exceeded 75% viable tumor cells. Total RNA amounting to around 540 ng was the source from which TCR beta cDNA was made with a constant-region primer. Sequencing libraries for TCR beta derived from three nested multiplex PCR rounds that used slightly modified ARM-PCR. Amplification in the first two PCR rounds was performed using TRBV1-TRBV30 forward primers and a C-beta reverse primer for about 10 cycles each. A single record per CDR3 protein comes from TCRdb applying MiXCR to the multiplex PCR reads. The sample yields 100,000 to 150,000 distinct CDR3 sequences, 60% to 80% seen once.

Sequenced: liver tumor tissue from sampling region 3. The subset denotes: tumor region T3, left-lateral pole. The sequence came from a woman aged 55-69 years with primary liver carcinoma and hepatitis B virus infection. The rearrangement joins TRBV10-2 to TRBJ2-7; 10 positions agree with TRBD2. This CDR3 reads CGSSELGLAYEQYF. The CDR3 region has the DNA TGCGGCAGCAGTGAGTTGGGACTAGCGTACGAGCAGTACTTC.